One and the same sample provided the 17 T cell receptor beta chains below, sequenced in a study of naive and memory T cell subsets. Treatment in this sample: skin biopsy from PPD injection site in Mantoux-positive individual. TCR cDNA received a 3' ligated oligonucleotide that carried a UMI. Ligated cDNA underwent four rounds of PCR with nested alpha and beta constant region primers and SP2. TCRdb fed the UMI-ligation and nested PCR reads into MiXCR, producing one record per CDR3 protein. The data contain some 30,000 distinct CDR3 sequences, 5.5% to 7.5% of them singletons. The source material was skin, sampled from a tuberculin skin test site. All receptors derive from an adult in good health.

The sample holds many counts of this clonotype. The gene calls are TRBV6-1 and TRBJ2-7, with D possibly TRBD1 on 6 matching bases. Trimming removed 6 bases from V and 4 bases from J, with 16 bases in between. The CDR3 has 14 amino acids. Germline V gene lookup returns CDR1 MNHNS and CDR2 SASEGT. In nucleotides, the CDR3 is TGTGCCAGCAGGACCGGGACACGGAGTTACGAGCAGTACTTC. This sequence encodes CASRTGTRSYEQYF.

This clonotype was recorded many times. The V and J genes are TRBV27 and TRBJ2-1, with 8 bases fitting TRBD2. CDR3 size: 14 residues. Germline CDR1 MNHEY, CDR2 SMNVEV (reference sequence). J was trimmed by 3 bases and V by 10 bases; bases with no gene match: 8. CDR3 region: CATLSGGFYNEQFF. The CDR3 region has the DNA TGTGCCACCCTGAGCGGGGGATTCTACAATGAGCAGTTCTTC.

This clonotype was detected only a few times. V gene TRBV4-1 combines with J gene TRBJ2-6, with TRBD1 matching 9 bases. With 2 bases clipped from V and 1 base from J, the junction kept 9 bases outside the gene matches. The CDR3 totals 19 residues. Germline CDR1 reads MGHRA; CDR2 reads YSYEKL. Here the CDR3 reads CASSQFVPGQGSGANVLTF. In DNA form, the CDR3 reads TGCGCCAGCAGCCAATTCGTACCTGGACAGGGGTCTGGGGCCAACGTCCTGACTTTC.

The J gene is TRBJ1-2, the V gene TRBV6-1; D is undetermined. The germline V and J ends were trimmed by 2 bases and 6 bases, with 10 bases remaining between them. The CDR3 consists of 13 residues. Germline V gene sequence: CDR1 MNHNS, CDR2 SASEGT. The CDR3 DNA reads as TGTGCCAGCAGTGAACAGAAGGTTGATGGCTACACCTTC. The encoded protein is CASSEQKVDGYTF.

Only a few counts were recorded for this clonotype. The J gene is TRBJ2-1, the V gene TRBV20-1; D ambiguous. CDR1 and CDR2 (germline): DFQATT, SNEGSKA (reference sequence). Trimming took 2 bases from V and 3 from J, leaving 5 bases between them. The length of the CDR3 is 12 residues. CDR3 loop: CSARLRYNEQFF. CDR3 bases: TGCAGTGCTAGATTACGCTACAATGAGCAGTTCTTC.

This clonotype was counted ten times or more. The chain links TRBV7-9 to TRBJ2-1; TRBD2 agrees at 15 bases. The CDR3 covers 18 residues. CDR1 and CDR2 from the germline V gene are SEHNR and FQNEAQ (reference sequence). V shed 5 bases, J shed 4 bases, and the junction held 9 bases outside the gene matches. The CDR3 loop is CASSRSGTSGGRYNEQFF. The CDR3 DNA reads TGTGCCAGCAGCCGCTCCGGGACTAGCGGGGGGCGATACAATGAGCAGTTCTTC. Together with reference TRBV7-9 and TRBJ2-1, the CDR3 gives the full variable domain: DTGVSQNPRHKITKRGQNVTFRCDPISEHNRLYWYRQTLGQGPEFLTYFQNEAQLEKSRLLSDRFSAERPKGSFSTLEIQRTEQGDSAMYLCASSRSGTSGGRYNEQFFGPGTRLTVL.

This clonotype came up a few times. This chain joins TRBV5-4 and TRBJ1-1, with unresolved D. The germline CDR1 and CDR2 sequences are SGHNT and YYREEE (reference sequence). This CDR3 region has 12 residues. V lost 4 bases to trimming and J lost 4 bases, with 8 bases between them. The CDR3: CASSPEGTEAFF. For the CDR3, the DNA is TGTGCCAGCAGCCCCGAGGGCACTGAAGCTTTCTTT.

Many counts were recorded for this clonotype. The genes are TRBV20-1 and TRBJ2-5; D may be TRBD2 (6 bases). CDR1 and CDR2 (germline): DFQATT, SNEGSKA (reference sequence). V lost 1 base to trimming and J lost 3 bases, with 9 bases between them. The CDR3 sequence is 13 residues long. The CDR3 sequence is CSARAGGEETQYF. DNA for the CDR3: TGCAGTGCTAGAGCCGGGGGAGAAGAGACCCAGTACTTC.

This clonotype was observed at least ten times. The V gene is TRBV5-1, the J gene TRBJ1-4; D gene ambiguous. The CDR3 length is 14 residues. V was pared by 2 bases and J by 8 bases, with 13 bases between. The V gene's germline CDR1 is SGHRS and CDR2 YFSETQ. The CDR3 loop is CASSLKGAEEKLFF. In DNA form, the CDR3 reads TGCGCCAGCAGCTTAAAGGGCGCGGAGGAAAAACTGTTTTTT.

At least ten counts were recorded for this clonotype. The V and J genes are TRBV7-9 and TRBJ1-1; tentative D call: TRBD1 (5 bases). Trimming removed 6 bases from V and 13 bases from J, with 30 bases in between. This CDR3 has 16 amino acids. Per germline, CDR1 SEHNR and CDR2 FQNEAQ (reference sequence). The CDR3 DNA reads TGTGCCAGCAGTATTACAAAAGGGCGACAGCCCTGGTTTGTTTTCTTT. This translates into CASSITKGRQPWFVFF.

This clonotype appeared many times. V usage is TRBV20-1 and J usage is TRBJ2-1; D gene unclear. Deletions cut 5 bases from V and 8 bases from J, with 25 bases between. Germline values: CDR1 DFQATT, CDR2 SNEGSKA (reference sequence). The CDR3 has 16 residues. The CDR3 protein is CSACTTLKTGGDEQFF. CDR3 nucleotide sequence: TGCAGTGCTTGCACTACTCTTAAGACGGGTGGCGATGAGCAGTTCTTC.

This clonotype was seen many times. The rearrangement links TRBV6-2 or TRBV6-3 to TRBJ2-4; D might be TRBD2 (7 bases). This CDR3 region has 17 residues. Germline CDR1 reads MNHEY; CDR2 reads SVGEGT. Trimming stripped 2 bases from V and 7 bases from J, with 21 bases between. The CDR3 reads CASSYPLSAGAANIQYF. For the CDR3, the DNA is TGTGCCAGCAGTTACCCCCTTAGCGCGGGGGCCGCGAACATTCAGTACTTC.

There are many counts of this clonotype. Here the CDR3 DNA reads TGTGCCAGCAGTTACAGAGACAGGGGTCCCTACGAGCAGTACTTC. This sequence encodes CASSYRDRGPYEQYF. V gene TRBV6-2 or TRBV6-3 combines with J gene TRBJ2-7; 8 bases align to TRBD1. V lost 2 bases and J lost 2; bases outside the gene matches: 5. Germline V gene sequence: CDR1 MNHEY, CDR2 SVGEGT. There are 15 residues in the CDR3.

This clonotype was seen once. A read error may explain this, as a much larger clone is one base away. CDR3 residues: CSVEWGEDYGYNF. The CDR3 region has the DNA TGCAGCGTTGAATGGGGGGAGGACTATGGCTACAACTTC. The chain joins TRBV29-1 to TRBJ1-2; a possible D gene is TRBD1 (5 bases). Germline V gene sequence: CDR1 SQVTM, CDR2 ANQGSEA. The CDR3 spans 13 residues. Drawing the rest from reference TRBV29-1 and TRBJ1-2, the complete variable domain is SAVISQKPSRDICQRGTSLTIQCQVDSQVTMMFWYRQQPGQSLTLIATANQGSEATYESGFVIDKFPISRPNLTFSTLTVSNMSPEDSSIYLCSVEWGEDYGYNFGSGTRLTVV.

The genes are TRBV20-1 and TRBJ1-1, with D unclear. The V gene lost 5 bases and the J gene lost 5 bases, with 15 bases spanning the gap. CDR1 DFQATT and CDR2 SNEGSKA come from the germline V gene (reference sequence). The CDR3 spans 13 residues. In DNA, the CDR3 is TGCAGTGCTCCCGGGCTCATAGGGACTGAAGCTTTCTTT. Amino acids: CSAPGLIGTEAFF.

This clonotype is labeled medium-sized. The J gene is TRBJ2-7, the V gene TRBV4-1, with 13 bases matching TRBD2. This CDR3 has 15 amino acids. Germline loops: CDR1 MGHRA, CDR2 YSYEKL. The V and J ends lost 1 base and 7 bases, in that order; junction bases with no gene match: 4. The CDR3 loop is CASSQGTSGGWEQYF. The CDR3 DNA sequence: TGCGCCAGCAGCCAAGGGACTAGCGGGGGCTGGGAGCAGTACTTC.

At least ten counts were recorded for this clonotype. The gene calls are TRBV12-3 or TRBV12-4 and TRBJ2-1; possibly TRBD2 for D (6 bases). This CDR3 comprises 16 residues. Trimming pared 6 bases from V and 2 bases from J, leaving 17 bases between. In DNA, the CDR3 is TGTGCCAGCAGCCCACTAACTAGCTGGACCTACAATGAGCAGTTCTTC. Its translation: CASSPLTSWTYNEQFF.